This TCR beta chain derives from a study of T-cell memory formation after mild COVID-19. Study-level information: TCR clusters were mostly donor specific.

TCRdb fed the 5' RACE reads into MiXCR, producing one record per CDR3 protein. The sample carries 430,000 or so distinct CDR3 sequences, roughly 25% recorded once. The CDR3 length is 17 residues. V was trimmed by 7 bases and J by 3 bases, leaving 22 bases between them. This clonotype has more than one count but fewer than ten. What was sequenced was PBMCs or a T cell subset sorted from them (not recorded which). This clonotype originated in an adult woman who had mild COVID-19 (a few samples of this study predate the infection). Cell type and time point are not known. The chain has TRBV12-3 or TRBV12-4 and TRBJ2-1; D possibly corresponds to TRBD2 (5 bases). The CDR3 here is CASTSERSLGNYNEQFF. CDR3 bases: TGTGCCAGCACCTCTGAGCGGTCCCTTGGTAACTACAATGAGCAGTTCTTC.